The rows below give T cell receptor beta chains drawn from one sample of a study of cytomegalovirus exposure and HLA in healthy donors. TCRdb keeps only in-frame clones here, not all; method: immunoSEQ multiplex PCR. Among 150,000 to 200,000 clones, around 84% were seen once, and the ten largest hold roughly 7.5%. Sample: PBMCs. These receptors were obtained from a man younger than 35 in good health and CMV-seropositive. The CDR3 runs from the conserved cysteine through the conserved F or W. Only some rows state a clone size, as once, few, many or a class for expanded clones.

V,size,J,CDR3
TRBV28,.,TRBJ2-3,CASSLSPSGSTDTQYF
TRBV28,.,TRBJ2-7,CASSLSTGAPYEQYF
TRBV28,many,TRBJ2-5,CASTQGLAGVETQYF
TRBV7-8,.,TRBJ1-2,CASSLARTGGAYTF
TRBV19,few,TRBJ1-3,CASSATHGNTIYF
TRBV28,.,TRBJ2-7,CASSLVLGAGPSYEQYF
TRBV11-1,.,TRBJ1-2,CASSPGDSYGYTF
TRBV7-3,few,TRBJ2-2,CASSSGVNTGELFF
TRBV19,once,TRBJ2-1,CASSIGLAGDLRSYNEQFF
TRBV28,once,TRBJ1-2,CASSLGEGNYGYTF
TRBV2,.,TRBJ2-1,CASSGPGTEYNEQFF
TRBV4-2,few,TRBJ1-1,CASSQSSTGVNTEAFF